Presented here are 29 T cell receptor beta chains from one specimen sequenced in a study of cytomegalovirus exposure and HLA in healthy donors. PCR used 60 Vbeta primers and 13 Jbeta primers. The table came from immunoSEQ multiplex PCR; TCRdb's copy has only in-frame clones and leaves some out. The sample has about 150,000 clones; around 60% are singletons. The specimen sequenced was PBMCs. The receptors shown here come from a woman aged 55-69 years in good health and CMV-seropositive.

This clone came up a few times. V is TRBV30 and J is TRBJ2-3, with TRBD2 matching 13 bases. The CDR3 runs 15 residues. The germline gives CDR1 GTSNPN, CDR2 SVGIG (reference sequence). V shed 1 base, J shed 5 bases, and the junction held 3 bases outside the gene matches. The CDR3 region is CAWSGGLAGVDTQYF. CDR3 bases: TGTGCCTGGAGTGGCGGACTAGCGGGAGTAGATACGCAGTATTTT.

V is TRBV11-1 and J is TRBJ2-5; no firm D call. From germline, CDR1 is SGHAT and CDR2 FQDESV (reference sequence). The CDR3 loop spans 15 amino acids. V lost 4 bases and J 5 bases, leaving 17 bases between the germline ends. Written as DNA, the CDR3 is TGTGCCAGCAGCTCCCGCGAATCATTATTGGAGACCCAGTACTTC. It translates to CASSSRESLLETQYF.

The chain carries TRBV5-1 and TRBJ2-7; TRBD2 matches 10 bases. The J segment lost 5 bases and the V segment lost 4 bases, leaving 3 bases of the junction unmatched. CDR3 length: 13 amino acids. The germline V gene encodes CDR1 SGHRS and CDR2 YFSETQ. In DNA, the CDR3 is TGCGCCAGCAGCCTAGGACTAGCGGACGAGCAGTACTTC. Its translation: CASSLGLADEQYF. Variable domain in full (rest from reference TRBV5-1 and TRBJ2-7): KAGVTQTPRYLIKTRGQQVTLSCSPISGHRSVSWYQQTPGQGLQFLFEYFSETQRNKGNFPGRFSGRQFSNSRSEMNVSTLELGDSALYLCASSLGLADEQYFGPGTRLTVT.

This rearrangement joins TRBV30 to TRBJ2-1; 13 bases are a match to TRBD2. Looked up from germline, CDR1 is GTSNPN and CDR2 is SVGIG (reference sequence). The CDR3 contains 15 residues. V lost 3 bases to trimming and J lost 3 bases; unmatched junction nucleotides: 2. This CDR3 reads CAWSRTSGSYNEQFF. For the CDR3, the DNA is TGTGCCTGGAGCCGGACTAGCGGGAGCTACAATGAGCAGTTCTTC.

The chain has TRBV30 and TRBJ1-3; no reliable D call. Germline CDR1 reads GTSNPN; CDR2 reads SVGIG (reference sequence). The CDR3 spans 13 residues. V was pared by 2 bases and J by 1 base, with 6 bases between. CDR3 amino acids: CAWSTGSGNTIYF. The CDR3 region has the DNA TGTGCCTGGAGTACGGGATCTGGAAACACCATATATTTT. Filled out from reference TRBV30 and TRBJ1-3, the complete variable domain reads SQTIHQWPATLVQPVGSPLSLECTVEGTSNPNLYWYRQAAGRGLQLLFYSVGIGQISSEVPQNLSASRPQDRQFILSSKKLLLSDSGFYLCAWSTGSGNTIYFGEGSWLTVV.

This clone was counted between two and nine times. This sequence joins TRBV5-5 and TRBJ2-3; 10 nucleotides line up with TRBD1. The germline V gene encodes CDR1 SGHKS and CDR2 YYEKEE (reference sequence). This CDR3 has 16 residues. The trim removed 0 bases at V and 2 bases at J, leaving 3 bases unmatched. The CDR3, as DNA: TGTGCCAGCAGCTTGGGGACAGGGGGACTCACAGATACGCAGTATTTT. It encodes CASSLGTGGLTDTQYF. The whole variable domain, remainder taken from reference TRBV5-5 and TRBJ2-3, is DAGVTQSPTHLIKTRGQQVTLRCSPISGHKSVSWYQQVLGQGPQFIFQYYEKEERGRGNFPDRFSARQFPNYSSELNVNALLLGDSALYLCASSLGTGGLTDTQYFGPGTRLTVL.

This chain uses TRBV28 with TRBJ1-2; D unresolved. The germline V gene encodes CDR1 MDHEN and CDR2 SYDVKM. V lost 5 bases and J 5 bases, leaving 9 bases between the germline ends. The CDR3 has 12 amino acids. The CDR3 region has the DNA TGTGCCAGCAGTCAGGAGGGTTATGGCTACACCTTC. Translating it yields CASSQEGYGYTF.

V gene TRBV29-1 combines with J gene TRBJ1-1, with 7 bases matching TRBD1. The CDR3 is 15 residues long. Germline V CDR1 and CDR2: SQVTM, ANQGSEA. J was trimmed by 0 bases and V by 7 bases; bases with no gene match: 11. The CDR3 sequence is CSGTTQGMLNTEAFF. The CDR3 DNA reads as TGCAGCGGCACTACACAGGGGATGTTGAACACTGAAGCTTTCTTT.

This rearrangement joins TRBV19 to TRBJ2-2, with D hard to call. Germline CDR1 and CDR2: LNHDA and SQIVND (reference sequence). V lost 5 bases and J lost 4, with 14 bases in between. The CDR3 is made up of 15 amino acids. As DNA, the CDR3 is TGTGCCAGTAGTGGTCTAGTGGCCTCCACCGGGGAGCTGTTTTTT. Translating gives CASSGLVASTGELFF. The variable domain in full, with the rest retrieved from reference TRBV19 and TRBJ2-2, is DGGITQSPKYLFRKEGQNVTLSCEQNLNHDAMYWYRQDPGQGLRLIYYSQIVNDFQKGDIAEGYSVSREKKESFPLTVTSAQKNPTAFYLCASSGLVASTGELFFGEGSRLTVL.

The J gene is TRBJ2-7, the V gene TRBV4-1, with TRBD1 identical over 7 bases. In germline, CDR1 is MGHRA, CDR2 YSYEKL. The CDR3 length is 15 residues. V dropped 3 bases and J dropped 2; count of bases not matched to a gene: 7. CDR3 protein: CASSHITGDPYEQYF. CDR3 bases: TGCGCCAGCAGCCACATTACAGGGGACCCCTACGAGCAGTACTTC.

This clone turned up a few times. The junction differs from germline at one of its ends, possibly a read error. The rearrangement joins TRBV27 to TRBJ2-7, with TRBD2 as a possible D gene (5 bases). CDR1 and CDR2 (germline): MNHEY, SMNVEV (reference sequence). This CDR3 comprises 13 residues. CDR3 sequence reads: CASSRSSSHEQYF. In DNA form, the CDR3 reads TGTGCCAGCAGCCGATCTAGCTCCCACGAGCAGTACTTC.

Remarks on this clone: A read error may produce the germline difference seen at one junction end. This chain links TRBV7-9 with TRBJ2-7; no clear D. This CDR3 spans 12 amino acids. Looked up from germline, CDR1 is SEHNR and CDR2 is FQNEAQ (reference sequence). The CDR3 DNA reads as TGTTCCAGCAGCTTATCGGCGGAGGAGCAGTACTTC. Its translation: CSSSLSAEEQYF.

The chain employs TRBV6-5 and TRBJ2-7; possibly TRBD1 for D (5 bases). Per the germline V gene, CDR1 is MNHEY and CDR2 is SVGAGI. The V gene lost 0 bases and the J gene lost 6 bases, with 15 bases spanning the gap. The CDR3 has 15 amino acids. The CDR3 loop reads CASSYSNKGSFEQYF. The CDR3 DNA reads TGTGCCAGCAGTTACTCGAATAAGGGGTCGTTCGAGCAGTACTTC.

V gene TRBV6-6 combines with J gene TRBJ1-5, with D unclear. Germline values: CDR1 MNHNY, CDR2 SVGAGI (reference sequence). The CDR3 contains 13 residues. Between the trimmed V and J ends, which lost 8 bases and 6 bases, there was a span of 14 bases. CDR3 loop: CASQHGMGQPQHF. CDR3 in DNA: TGTGCCAGCCAGCACGGGATGGGTCAGCCCCAGCATTTT.

This rearrangement joins TRBV29-1 to TRBJ2-1, with 9 bases lining up with TRBD2. CDR1 and CDR2 (germline): SQVTM, ANQGSEA. This CDR3 is built from 15 residues. DNA of the CDR3: TGCAGTGGGAAGGCGGGAGGGAGCTCCTACAATGAGCAGTTCTTC. It codes for CSGKAGGSSYNEQFF.

The gene calls are TRBV6-5 and TRBJ2-5; 7 bases are a match to TRBD1. The CDR3 loop spans 14 amino acids. The J segment lost 0 bases and the V segment lost 2 bases, leaving 0 bases of the junction unmatched. The germline V gene has CDR1 MNHEY and CDR2 SVGAGI. The CDR3 coding sequence is TGTGCCAGCAGTTACGACAGGGACCAAGAGACCCAGTACTTC. Translation gives CASSYDRDQETQYF.

The CDR3 DNA sequence: TGCGCCAGCAGCCAAGAAAGGACAGCGAACACCGGGGAGCTGTTTTTT. Residues: CASSQERTANTGELFF. The genes are TRBV4-1 and TRBJ2-2, with a weak D call TRBD1 (6 bases). The CDR3 is 16 amino acids. V dropped 0 bases and J dropped 0 bases, with 8 bases sitting between them. CDR1 is MGHRA and CDR2 is YSYEKL in the germline V gene.

The CDR3, as DNA: TGTGCCAGCAGCTTAGCCTCAGAAGCCTACGAGCAGTACTTC. Amino acid sequence: CASSLASEAYEQYF. The rearrangement uses TRBV11-2 and TRBJ2-7; D is unresolved. The ends were cut back, 1 base at V and 2 bases at J, with 9 bases in the middle. The length of the CDR3 is 14 residues. CDR1 and CDR2 from the germline V gene are SGHAT and FQNNGV.

This chain connects TRBV5-1 to TRBJ2-7; TRBD1 aligns across 7 bases. The ends lost 4 bases at V and 3 bases at J; junction bases unmatched: 10. This CDR3 is built from 15 residues. Germline V lookup: CDR1 SGHRS, CDR2 YFSETQ. In DNA, the CDR3 is TGCGCCAGCAGCATGACAGGGTCTCTCCTCTACGAGCAGTACTTC. Protein product: CASSMTGSLLYEQYF.

This chain connects TRBV6-4 to TRBJ2-2; possible D gene TRBD2, 5 bases. The CDR3 has 13 residues. The ends were cut back, 3 bases at V and 5 bases at J, with 7 bases in the middle. CDR1 is MRHNA and CDR2 is SNTAGT in the germline V gene. This CDR3 reads CASSERATGELFF. The CDR3 coding sequence is TGTGCCAGCAGTGAGAGGGCGACCGGGGAGCTGTTTTTT.

V is TRBV29-1 and J is TRBJ1-1; D is unresolved. This CDR3 has 17 amino acids. CDR1 is SQVTM and CDR2 is ANQGSEA in the germline V gene. V was trimmed by 4 bases and J by 0 bases, leaving 21 bases between them. CDR3 protein: CSVGSPPGRPMNTEAFF. The CDR3 DNA is TGCAGCGTTGGAAGTCCCCCTGGGAGACCTATGAACACTGAAGCTTTCTTT.

This clone was counted a few times. The chain combines TRBV4-2 with TRBJ1-2, with D perhaps matching TRBD1 (6 bases). The V gene's germline CDR1 is LGHNA and CDR2 YNFKEQ. Trimming pared 0 bases from V and 0 bases from J, leaving 8 bases between. The CDR3 totals 15 residues. The CDR3 loop reads CASSQEGHANYGYTF. The CDR3 DNA is TGTGCCAGCAGCCAAGAGGGACACGCTAACTATGGCTACACCTTC.

The V call is TRBV25-1, the J call TRBJ2-1; D not resolved. The CDR3 is made up of 13 amino acids. Trimming removed 3 bases at V and 11 bases at J, with 14 bases between. Germline V CDR1 and CDR2: MGHDK, SYGVNS. This CDR3 reads CASSDYRPGKQFF. CDR3 DNA sequence: TGTGCCAGCAGTGACTACCGCCCGGGTAAGCAGTTCTTC.

The rearrangement joins TRBV28 to TRBJ2-1, with D maybe TRBD1 (6 bases). There are 16 residues in the CDR3. The V gene lost 6 bases and the J gene lost 3 bases, with 18 bases spanning the gap. The germline V gene has CDR1 MDHEN and CDR2 SYDVKM. Written as DNA, the CDR3 is TGTGCCAGCAGCTCCAATGGACAGTCGGACTACAATGAGCAGTTCTTC. Amino acids: CASSSNGQSDYNEQFF.

The rearrangement joins TRBV29-1 to TRBJ2-6; 8 bases are a match to TRBD2. Unmatched junction bases numbered 3, after V lost 5 bases and J lost 0 bases. CDR1 and CDR2 (germline): SQVTM, ANQGSEA. The CDR3 sequence is 15 residues long. CDR3 bases: TGCAGCGTTCTAGCGGGCCACTCTGGGGCCAACGTCCTGACTTTC. This sequence encodes CSVLAGHSGANVLTF.

This rearrangement joins TRBV19 to TRBJ2-2; possibly TRBD1 for D (7 bases). There are 14 residues in the CDR3. In germline, CDR1 is LNHDA, CDR2 SQIVND (reference sequence). With 5 bases removed from V and 6 bases from J, the gap between germline ends came to 13 bases. The CDR3 is CASSGGGLAGELFF. The DNA for the CDR3 is TGTGCCAGTAGTGGAGGGGGCCTGGCCGGGGAGCTGTTTTTT.

Concerning this clone: The identical CDR3 is also encoded by other nucleotide sequences in the sample. This chain links TRBV6-5 with TRBJ1-1, with 9 bases matching TRBD1. The ends lost 6 bases at V and 5 bases at J; junction bases unmatched: 7. This CDR3 has 14 residues. Germline V gives CDR1 MNHEY, CDR2 SVGAGI. This chain's CDR3 is CASSRDRVNTEAFF. The CDR3 DNA sequence: TGTGCCAGCAGCAGGGACAGGGTTAATACTGAAGCTTTCTTT.

This sequence joins TRBV5-1 and TRBJ2-1; D is ambiguous. V was clipped by 2 bases and J by 14 bases, with 11 bases between them. CDR1 and CDR2 from the germline V gene are SGHRS and YFSETQ. The CDR3 spans 11 residues. The CDR3 reads CASSLSEEEFF. For the CDR3, the DNA is TGCGCCAGCAGCTTATCGGAAGAGGAGTTCTTC.

V gene TRBV4-2 combines with J gene TRBJ1-1, with D hard to call. The CDR3 loop spans 14 amino acids. V lost 1 base to trimming and J lost 5 bases, with 11 bases between them. Germline V gives CDR1 LGHNA, CDR2 YNFKEQ. The CDR3 DNA follows: TGTGCCAGCAGCCAAGGAAGCGGGAGGACTGAAGCTTTCTTT. As protein: CASSQGSGRTEAFF.